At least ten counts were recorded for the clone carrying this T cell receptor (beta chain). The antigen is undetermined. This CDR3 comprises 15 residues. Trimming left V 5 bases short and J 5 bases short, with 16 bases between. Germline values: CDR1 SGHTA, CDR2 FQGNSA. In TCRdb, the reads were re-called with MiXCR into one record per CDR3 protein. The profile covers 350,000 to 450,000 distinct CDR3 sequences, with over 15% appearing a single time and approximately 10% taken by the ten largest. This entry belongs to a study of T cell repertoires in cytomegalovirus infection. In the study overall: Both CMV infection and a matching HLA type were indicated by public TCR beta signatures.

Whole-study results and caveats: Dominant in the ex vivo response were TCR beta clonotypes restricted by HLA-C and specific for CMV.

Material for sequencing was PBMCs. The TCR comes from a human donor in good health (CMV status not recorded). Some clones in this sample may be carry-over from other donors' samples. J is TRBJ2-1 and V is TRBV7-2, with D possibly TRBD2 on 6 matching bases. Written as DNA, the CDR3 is TGTGCCAGCAGCCCAGTGGGGGGACGAAACAATGAGCAGTTCTTC. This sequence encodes CASSPVGGRNNEQFF.